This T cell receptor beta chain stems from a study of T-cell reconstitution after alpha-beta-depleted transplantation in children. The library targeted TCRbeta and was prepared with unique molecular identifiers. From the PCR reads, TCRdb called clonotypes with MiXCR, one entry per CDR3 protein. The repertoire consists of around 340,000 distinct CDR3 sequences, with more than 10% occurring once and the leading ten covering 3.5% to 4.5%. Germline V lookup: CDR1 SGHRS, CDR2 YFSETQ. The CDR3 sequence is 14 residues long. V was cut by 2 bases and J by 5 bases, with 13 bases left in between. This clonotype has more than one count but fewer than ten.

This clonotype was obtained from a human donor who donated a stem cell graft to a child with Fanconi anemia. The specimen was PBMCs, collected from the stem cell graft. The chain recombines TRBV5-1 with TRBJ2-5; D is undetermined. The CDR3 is CASSFLSDRETQYF. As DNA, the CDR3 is TGCGCCAGCAGCTTCTTATCCGACCGGGAGACCCAGTACTTC.